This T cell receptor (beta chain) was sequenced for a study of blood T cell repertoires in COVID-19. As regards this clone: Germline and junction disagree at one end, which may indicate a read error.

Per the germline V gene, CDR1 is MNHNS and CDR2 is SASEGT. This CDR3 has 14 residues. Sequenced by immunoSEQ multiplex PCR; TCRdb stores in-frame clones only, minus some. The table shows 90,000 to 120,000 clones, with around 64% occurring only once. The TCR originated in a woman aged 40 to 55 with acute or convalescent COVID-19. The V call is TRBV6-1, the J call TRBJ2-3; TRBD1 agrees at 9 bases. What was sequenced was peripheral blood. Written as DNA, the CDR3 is TGTGCCAGCAGTGAGGGACAGGGCACGGATACGCAGTATTTT. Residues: CASSEGQGTDTQYF.